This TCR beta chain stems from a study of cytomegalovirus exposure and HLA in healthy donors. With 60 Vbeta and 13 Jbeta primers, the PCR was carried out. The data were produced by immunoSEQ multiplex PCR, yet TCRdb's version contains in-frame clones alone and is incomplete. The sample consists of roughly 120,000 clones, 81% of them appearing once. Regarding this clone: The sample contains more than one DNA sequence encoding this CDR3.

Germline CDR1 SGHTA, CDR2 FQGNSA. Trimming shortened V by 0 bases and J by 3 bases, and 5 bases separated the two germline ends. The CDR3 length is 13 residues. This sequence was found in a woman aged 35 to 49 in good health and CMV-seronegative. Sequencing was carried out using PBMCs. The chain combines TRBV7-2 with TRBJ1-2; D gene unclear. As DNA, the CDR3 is TGTGCCAGCAGCTTAGCCGTCGACTATGGCTACACCTTC. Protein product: CASSLAVDYGYTF.